This paragraph covers one T cell receptor beta chain sequence. Within the sample, other DNA sequences also encode this same CDR3. This sample stems from a study of shared clonotypes between healthy human individuals. The naive CD8 population came from CD45RO-negative cells selected for CCR7, without terminally differentiated effector memory CD45RA+ cells. The protocol was immunoSEQ multiplex PCR, while the TCRdb copy is restricted to in-frame clones and leaves out a portion. The data show 2 million or so clones, about 95% seen once. Source material: naive CD8+ T cells sorted from blood. The receptor's source is a man aged 18 to 30 in good health.

The CDR3 bases are TGCGCCAGCAGTGAGGGTAATGAGCAGTTCTTC. Translated: CASSEGNEQFF. The rearrangement uses TRBV10-1 and TRBJ2-1; D is uncertain. V lost 2 bases and J lost 7, with 3 bases in between. The germline V gene encodes CDR1 WNHNN and CDR2 SYGVQD (reference sequence). The CDR3 sequence is 11 residues long.